Listed below are T cell receptor beta chains from one sample, sequenced in a study of T cell responses to AZD1222 COVID-19 vaccine. Assay used: immunoSEQ multiplex PCR; TCRdb lists only in-frame clones, some missing. The sample includes about 150,000 clones, 75% to 95% seen only once; the top ten take about 1.3%. Specimen: peripheral blood, collected on day 0 of AZD1222 vaccination. These receptors originate from an adult in good health. Each CDR3 is given with its conserved first and last residue. A D gene is named only where the DNA matches it firmly. The size entry is marked missing in some rows and otherwise reads once, few, many or a size class.

D	size	V	J	CDR3	DNA
-	-	TRBV7-3	TRBJ2-4	CASSLETFAAKNIQYF	TGTGCCAGCAGCTTAGAGACTTTTGCGGCCAAAAACATTCAGTACTTC
-	once	TRBV28	TRBJ1-6	CATNQGRYNSPLHF	TGTGCCACCAACCAGGGTCGGTATAATTCACCCCTCCACTTT
-	-	TRBV29-1	TRBJ1-2	CSVERSYGYTF	TGCAGCGTTGAACGAAGCTATGGCTACACCTTC
-	-	TRBV9	TRBJ2-1	CASSSPVGDYNEQFF	TGTGCCAGCAGCAGTCCTGTCGGGGACTACAATGAGCAGTTCTTC
TRBD1	-	TRBV29-1	TRBJ1-2	CSVADRGKPNYGYTF	TGCAGCGTGGCTGACAGGGGAAAGCCGAACTATGGCTACACCTTC
-	-	TRBV14	TRBJ2-5	CASSPGFWTDQYF	TGTGCCAGCAGCCCTGGATTTTGGACTGACCAGTACTTC
-	-	TRBV27	TRBJ1-3	CASSPSVEPSSGNTIYF	TGTGCCAGCAGTCCCTCAGTGGAACCAAGCTCTGGAAACACCATATATTTT
TRBD1	-	TRBV5-6	TRBJ1-1	CASSLPTGEAFF	TGTGCCAGCAGCCTCCCCACAGGGGAGGCTTTCTTT
TRBD2	-	TRBV7-2	TRBJ2-5	CASSWRLAGQGETQYF	TGTGCCAGCAGCTGGAGGCTAGCGGGCCAGGGAGAGACCCAGTACTTC
-	once	TRBV29-1	TRBJ1-5	CSVVFGSHQPQHF	TGCAGCGTTGTTTTTGGGTCCCACCAGCCCCAGCATTTT
TRBD2	-	TRBV19	TRBJ2-2	CASRGLAGRGELFF	TGTGCCAGTAGAGGACTAGCGGGGCGAGGGGAGCTGTTTTTT
-	-	TRBV19	TRBJ2-3	CASSMGTLSTDTQYF	TGTGCCAGTAGTATGGGGACTCTAAGCACAGATACGCAGTATTTT
-	-	TRBV5-1	TRBJ1-6	CASSLSRVASPLHF	TGCGCCAGCAGCTTATCTAGAGTGGCTTCACCCCTCCACTTT
TRBD2	once	TRBV3-1/TRBV3-2	TRBJ2-1	CASSQPWGASGLGPPNEQFF	TGTGCCAGCAGCCAACCCTGGGGGGCTAGCGGGCTGGGGCCACCGAATGAGCAGTTCTTC
-	once	TRBV27	TRBJ1-3	CASSAASGNTIYF	TGTGCCAGCAGTGCCGCCTCTGGAAACACCATATATTTT
-	few	TRBV9	TRBJ1-3	CASSADITRVLGNTIYF	TGTGCCAGCAGCGCGGATATAACGAGGGTTCTCGGAAACACCATATATTTT